The 6 T cell receptor beta chains below come from one sample, sequenced in a study of blood T cell repertoires in COVID-19. This table comes from immunoSEQ multiplex PCR, and its TCRdb copy is limited to in-frame clones, with some not included. This repertoire shows about 250,000 clones, approximately 85% found once; its top ten account for approximately 9.6%. The sample was PBMCs or T cells enriched from blood (not recorded which). These receptor sequences come from a woman aged 45-65 years with acute COVID-19.

The genes are TRBV14 and TRBJ2-7; TRBD2 aligns across 8 bases. The CDR3 has 15 amino acids. From germline, CDR1 is SGHDN and CDR2 FVKESK. The ends lost 1 base at V and 1 base at J; junction bases unmatched: 3. Here the CDR3 reads CASSQVSGDSYEQYF. The DNA for the CDR3 is TGTGCCAGCAGCCAAGTTAGCGGGGATTCCTACGAGCAGTACTTC. Supplemented by reference TRBV14 and TRBJ2-7, the full variable domain reads EAGVTQFPSHSVIEKGQTVTLRCDPISGHDNLYWYRRVMGKEIKFLLHFVKESKQDESGMPNNRFLAERTGGTYSTLKVQPAELEDSGVYFCASSQVSGDSYEQYFGPGTRLTVT.

This clone appeared a few times. This rearrangement joins TRBV15 to TRBJ1-3; D ambiguous. Germline CDR1 reads LNHNV; CDR2 reads YYDKDF (reference sequence). The CDR3 length is 20 residues. With 2 bases removed from V and 1 base from J, the gap between germline ends came to 24 bases. CDR3 DNA sequence: TGTGCCACCAGCAGACCTACTGGTAACGGGATTACCAAGTCTGGAAACACCATATATTTT. Protein product: CATSRPTGNGITKSGNTIYF.

CDR3 bases: TGTGCCAGCAGCTCACAGGATAGCAATCAGCCCCAGCATTTT. Translated: CASSSQDSNQPQHF. The chain employs TRBV7-9 and TRBJ1-5; possible D gene TRBD1, 5 bases. Germline CDR1 is SEHNR and CDR2 is FQNEAQ (reference sequence). The CDR3 loop spans 14 amino acids. Trimming pared 4 bases from V and 0 bases from J, leaving 7 bases between.

This chain links TRBV27 with TRBJ2-4, with TRBD2 matching over 8 bases. Germline-derived CDR1 and CDR2 are MNHEY and SMNVEV (reference sequence). V was clipped by 1 base and J by 0 bases; unmatched bases: 2. The CDR3 sequence is 16 residues long. The CDR3 region is CASSLFGGVAKNIQYF. For the CDR3, the DNA is TGTGCCAGCAGTTTATTCGGGGGGGTAGCCAAAAACATTCAGTACTTC.

V usage is TRBV5-4 and J usage is TRBJ1-3; D is unclear. V lost 4 bases and J lost 4, with 12 bases in between. Per the germline V gene, CDR1 is SGHNT and CDR2 is YYREEE (reference sequence). The CDR3 runs 14 residues. CDR3 in amino acids: CASSPRGMGNTIYF. CDR3 nucleotides: TGTGCCAGCAGCCCTAGAGGTATGGGAAACACCATATATTTT.

The CDR3 sequence is CASSLQGGGTEAFF. The CDR3 bases are TGTGCCAGCAGCTTACAGGGGGGAGGCACTGAAGCTTTCTTT. The chain is built from TRBV9 and TRBJ1-1; 8 nucleotides align to TRBD1. CDR1 SGDLS and CDR2 YYNGEE come from the germline V gene. There are 14 residues in the CDR3. V lost 4 bases and J lost 4; bases outside the gene matches: 6.